This T cell receptor (beta chain) was observed in a study of cytotoxic CD8 clonotypes in ibrutinib-treated CLL. Points from the study as a whole: Patients showed higher baseline clonality than age-matched healthy donors, and it tracked circulating CD8+ T-cell counts. Clonality rose at ibrutinib response, held steady in sustained remission, and fell toward baseline at progression.

The length of the CDR3 is 15 residues. The V gene's germline CDR1 is SGDLS and CDR2 YYNGEE. The V segment lost 1 base and the J segment 8 bases; nucleotides outside the gene matches: 8. About this clone itself: Its antigen is not known.

Sequencing was performed with immunoSEQ multiplex PCR; in TCRdb, only in-frame clones are kept and a portion is missing. The data show 250,000 to 350,000 clones, 65% to 85% seen once. This clonotype originated in a human donor with chronic lymphocytic leukemia. The V and J genes are TRBV9 and TRBJ1-2; 10 bases align to TRBD1. Sequences were derived from PBMCs, sampled at disease progression, from a patient treated with ibrutinib. CDR3 in amino acids: CASSVSGQGTDGYTF. The CDR3 DNA reads as TGTGCCAGCAGCGTATCGGGACAGGGGACGGACGGCTACACCTTC.